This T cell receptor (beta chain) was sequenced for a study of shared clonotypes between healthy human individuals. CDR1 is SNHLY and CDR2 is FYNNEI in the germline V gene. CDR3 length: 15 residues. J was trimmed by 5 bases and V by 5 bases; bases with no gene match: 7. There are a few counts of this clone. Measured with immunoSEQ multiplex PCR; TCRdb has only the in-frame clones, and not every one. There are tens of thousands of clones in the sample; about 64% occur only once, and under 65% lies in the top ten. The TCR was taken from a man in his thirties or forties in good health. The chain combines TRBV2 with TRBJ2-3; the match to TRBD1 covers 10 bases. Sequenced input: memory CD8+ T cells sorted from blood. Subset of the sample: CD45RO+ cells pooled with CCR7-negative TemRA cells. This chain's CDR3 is CASSSRDRGRDTQYF. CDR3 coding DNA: TGTGCCAGCAGTTCCCGGGACAGGGGAAGAGATACGCAGTATTTT.